Listed here are 10 T cell receptor beta chains from one sample, sequenced in a study of cytomegalovirus exposure and HLA in healthy donors. A multiplex PCR was run with 60 Vbeta primers and 13 Jbeta primers. Sequencing used immunoSEQ multiplex PCR; TCRdb keeps in-frame clones, though not all of them. This table holds about 130,000 clones, about 66% found once. Sequenced: PBMCs. These receptor sequences come from a man aged 25-45 years in good health and CMV-seropositive.

This chain links TRBV9 with TRBJ2-2; TRBD2 aligns across 10 bases. Germline V lookup: CDR1 SGDLS, CDR2 YYNGEE. This CDR3 has 17 amino acids. Trimming took 2 bases from V and 0 from J; bases not matched to a gene: 4. Written as DNA, the CDR3 is TGTGCCAGCAGCGTGAGCGGGAGGGCCTCGAACACCGGGGAGCTGTTTTTT. This codes for CASSVSGRASNTGELFF.

The chain couples TRBV7-8 to TRBJ2-6; tentatively, D is TRBD1 (5 bases). In germline, CDR1 is SGHVS, CDR2 FQNEAQ. Trimming took off 5 bases at V and 0 bases at J, with 11 bases between the two ends. The CDR3 loop spans 16 amino acids. The CDR3 loop is CASSTRVGSGANVLTF. CDR3 DNA sequence: TGTGCCAGCAGCACCAGGGTAGGCTCTGGGGCCAACGTCCTGACTTTC. The whole variable domain, filled in from reference TRBV7-8 and TRBJ2-6, reads GAGVSQSPRYKVAKRGQDVALRCDPISGHVSLFWYQQALGQGPEFLTYFQNEAQLDKSGLPSDRFFAERPEGSVSTLKIQRTQQEDSAVYLCASSTRVGSGANVLTFGAGSRLTVL.

This chain joins TRBV28 and TRBJ1-4; no reliable D call. Germline V lookup: CDR1 MDHEN, CDR2 SYDVKM. The CDR3 consists of 12 residues. Trimming stripped 2 bases from V and 8 bases from J, with 6 bases between. CDR3: CASSLIGEKLFF. The CDR3 nucleotides are TGTGCCAGCAGTTTAATCGGGGAAAAACTGTTTTTT.

The rearrangement links TRBV7-9 to TRBJ1-5; the D gene is possibly TRBD1 (5 bases). The CDR3 is 15 residues long. CDR1 is SEHNR and CDR2 is FQNEAQ in the germline V gene (reference sequence). Trimming left V 3 bases short and J 2 bases short, with 11 bases between. CDR3 sequence (DNA): TGTGCCAGCAGCTTGCAGGGCGGAGGCAATCAGCCCCAGCATTTT. It yields the protein CASSLQGGGNQPQHF.

The chain uses TRBV5-1 and TRBJ2-3; D possibly corresponds to TRBD2 (6 bases). Trimming removed 0 bases at V and 0 bases at J, with 17 bases between. This CDR3 contains 18 residues. Germline V gene data show CDR1 as SGHRS and CDR2 as YFSETQ. This CDR3 is CASSLGRDSSSSTDTQYF. As DNA, the CDR3 is TGCGCCAGCAGCTTGGGCCGGGACTCCAGTTCTAGCACAGATACGCAGTATTTT.

This clone has more than one count but fewer than ten. In the same sample, other DNA sequences code for this CDR3. This chain links TRBV7-3 with TRBJ2-1; TRBD1 matches 7 bases. The CDR3 is 13 residues long. In germline, CDR1 is SGHTA, CDR2 FQGTGA. V lost 2 bases to trimming and J lost 5 bases; unmatched junction nucleotides: 0. DNA for the CDR3: TGTGCCAGCAGCTTAGGGACAGACAATGAGCAGTTCTTC. This codes for CASSLGTDNEQFF.

The rearrangement joins TRBV6-4 to TRBJ1-3; no firm D call. Germline CDR1 is MRHNA and CDR2 is SNTAGT. V shed 2 bases and J shed 0 bases, with 8 bases lying between them. The CDR3 runs 15 residues. DNA of the CDR3: TGTGCCAGCAGTGACCGTCTGAGCTCTGGAAACACCATATATTTT. Translating it yields CASSDRLSSGNTIYF.

This chain joins TRBV5-1 and TRBJ2-2, with D perhaps matching TRBD2 (7 bases). This CDR3 region has 15 residues. V shed 3 bases and J shed 6 bases, with 15 bases lying between them. The germline V gene has CDR1 SGHRS and CDR2 YFSETQ. The CDR3 spells CASSSTRGGSGELFF. The CDR3 nucleotides read TGCGCCAGCAGCTCGACTAGGGGGGGGTCCGGGGAGCTGTTTTTT.

The chain couples TRBV9 to TRBJ2-3; 11 bases agree with TRBD2. After removal of 4 bases from V and 4 bases from J, the junction contained 5 bases not matched to a gene. Germline-derived CDR1 and CDR2 are SGDLS and YYNGEE. The length of the CDR3 is 15 residues. The CDR3: CASSPLAGGADTQYF. The DNA for the CDR3 is TGTGCCAGCAGCCCTCTAGCGGGAGGCGCAGATACGCAGTATTTT.

This clone came up a few times. This chain links TRBV19 with TRBJ2-1; TRBD1 matches at 9 bases. Germline values: CDR1 LNHDA, CDR2 SQIVND (reference sequence). With 6 bases clipped from V and 7 bases from J, the junction kept 10 bases outside the gene matches. The length of the CDR3 is 15 residues. The CDR3 protein is CASRHTGTGNNEQFF. Here the CDR3 DNA reads TGTGCCAGTAGGCATACCGGGACAGGGAATAATGAGCAGTTCTTC.